This TCR beta chain was obtained from a study of vaccination and CD4 T cells after COVID-19. Study details: Sampling after COVID took place at a median of about 98 days (range 35 to 161) following diagnosis. SARS-CoV-2, HCoV-NL63, HCoV-OC43 and HCoV-229E supplied the overlapping spike peptides used to stimulate cells.

Sequencing of cultured CD4+ T cell DNA used the Oncomine TCR Beta short-read assay. Via MiXCR, TCRdb re-called the PCR reads, giving one row per CDR3 protein. Of about 15,000 distinct CDR3 sequences listed, less than 60% were seen once; the top ten hold about 4.5%. V lost 4 bases to trimming and J lost 2 bases; unmatched junction nucleotides: 5. The length of the CDR3 is 15 residues. In germline, CDR1 is SGHNT, CDR2 YYREEE (reference sequence). Treatment denoted: approximately nine-day PBMC culture with coronavirus spike peptide pools or control peptides (ViraFEST assay). As to this clonotype: Its antigen is currently unknown.

The sequences come from CD4+ T cells from blood, cultured in vitro, collected before SARS-CoV-2 vaccination. This TCR derives from a human donor who had recovered from COVID-19. V and J are TRBV5-4 and TRBJ2-5; the match to TRBD2 covers 10 bases. The CDR3 protein is CASSGGLARQETQYF. CDR3 DNA: TGTGCCAGCAGCGGGGGACTAGCGAGACAAGAGACCCAGTACTTC.